This T cell receptor (beta chain) was found in a study of cytomegalovirus exposure and HLA in healthy donors. Across the study: Researchers found that approximately 77% of 350 to 500 genotyped donors fell within the Caucasian-associated ancestry cluster.

Trimming removed 4 bases from V and 5 bases from J, with 3 bases in between. Germline loops: CDR1 DFQATT, CDR2 SNEGSKA (reference sequence). The CDR3 totals 9 residues. The PCR had 60 Vbeta and 13 Jbeta primers. Only in-frame clones appear in the TCRdb table, and some are missing; sequencing was by immunoSEQ multiplex PCR. The data contain roughly 180,000 clones, 77% of them seen just once; the ten biggest clones take up about 1.5%. Donors sampled were nominally healthy, though unrecorded immune exposures were likely. Study findings and constraints: Presence/absence analyses assumed roughly uniform sequencing depth across donors. The productive fraction for most TCR beta V segments was about 87% or about 30% in an earlier analysis.

About this clone itself: Its antigen is currently unknown.

The chain uses TRBV20-1 and TRBJ2-7; D gene uncertain. Sequences were obtained from PBMCs. The sequence was collected from a young woman in good health and CMV-seropositive. The CDR3 sequence is CSANNEQYF. The CDR3 bases are TGCAGTGCTAATAACGAGCAGTACTTC.